Reported below is one T cell receptor beta chain. This sample stems from a study of blood T cell repertoires in COVID-19. TCRdb's copy holds only in-frame clones and misses some; the assay was immunoSEQ multiplex PCR. The sample shows under 55,000 clones, 75% to 90% of them seen only once. Material for sequencing was peripheral blood. This clonotype was sampled from a human donor in a cohort sampled during active COVID-19.

The CDR3 region is CASSWTGTVSFEAFF. CDR3 DNA: TGCGCCAGCAGCTGGACCGGGACAGTATCCTTTGAAGCTTTCTTT. The chain combines TRBV5-1 with TRBJ1-1; TRBD1 aligns across 7 bases. This CDR3 region has 15 residues. Germline V gene sequence: CDR1 SGHRS, CDR2 YFSETQ. The trim removed 3 bases at V and 7 bases at J, leaving 12 bases unmatched.